This note documents a single T cell receptor beta chain sequence. Its antigen specificity is not known. Per-nucleotide qualities are absent, and no much larger clonotype sits a single base away. The data were obtained in a study of OX40 agonist ivuxolimab in advanced cancers. About the investigation overall: Ivuxolimab was an agonistic, fully human IgG2 monoclonal antibody directed against OX40 (CD134), a costimulatory receptor. Three dose-escalation patients achieved partial responses, one with hepatocellular carcinoma and two with cutaneous melanoma. In the dose-escalation cohort, 65% to 85% of patients were male, and the mean age was 60 years with a range of roughly 20 to 80. Of the 50 or so patients in dose escalation, about 20 had hepatocellular carcinoma, some 15 had melanoma, 9 had renal cell carcinoma and 9 had head and neck cancer. The point of sequencing TCRbeta in the periphery was to test whether ivuxolimab changed TCR sequence diversity and drove clonal T-cell expansion. Intravenous ivuxolimab was administered to patients every 2 weeks at six dose levels: 0.01, 0.1, 0.3, 1.5, 3 and 10 mg/kg. The monotherapy dose-escalation portion (N ≈ 50 patients) of the phase I ivuxolimab trial is reported in the paper. Patients were allowed to have had prior anti-PD-1, anti-PD-L1 or anti-CTLA-4 therapy, and 40% to 45% of the dose-escalation patients had previously received checkpoint inhibitors.

Genomic DNA was isolated from the sorted cells so that the TCRbeta CDR3 region could be sequenced. The immunoSEQ Assay was used to sequence the TCRbeta CDR3 regions. TCRdb's version of the immuneACCESS table is confined to in-frame rearrangements and falls short of the full clone set. An unresolved V gene accounts for under half of the shortfall where checked; the remainder is of unknown origin. Counted in this sample were roughly 80,000 clones; roughly 85% of them appeared once. The ten largest clonotypes hold under 0.75% of the sample. Findings and caveats that apply to the study as a whole: At doses from 0.1 to 3.0 mg/kg, clonal expansion was seen in both CD4+ and CD8+ blood T cells between baseline and week 6. After ivuxolimab, expanded clones were on average more numerous among CD8+ T cells than among CD4+ T cells. Low levels of normalized T-cell clonal expansion were also seen in some nonresponding patients. Partial responders in the 0.1-3.0 mg/kg groups had among the lowest normalized peripheral clonal expansion, especially among CD8+ T cells. The antigen specificity of the clonally expanded peripheral T cells was not determined.

The CDR3, from cysteine to phenylalanine, totals 16 residues. Just the 48-base CDR3 DNA is kept, in frame starting at base 1. At the junction V is shortened by 2 bases and J by 2 bases, with 17 bases in between. According to the germline V gene, CDR1 reads SGDLS and CDR2 reads YYNGEE. Patients with a history of autoimmune disease or receiving systemic immunosuppression were excluded from the trial. Peripheral blood for TCR sequencing was drawn from every dose cohort at baseline, at cycle 4 day 1 and at cycle 7 day 1. The samples were drawn from a first-in-human, open-label, multicenter phase I dose-escalation trial of ivuxolimab. Adults with locally advanced or metastatic head and neck squamous cell, hepatocellular, melanoma or renal cell carcinoma were enrolled in the trial. Before TCR sequencing, CD4+ and CD8+ T cells were separately sorted from peripheral blood.

The TCR sequence derives from an adult with an advanced solid tumor such as melanoma, head and neck, liver or kidney cancer. Sequences were derived from CD4+ or CD8+ T cells sorted from blood, sampled in a trial of the OX40 agonist ivuxolimab. The sequence links TRBV9 to TRBJ2-7; TRBD1 might be the D gene, on 6 matching bases. CDR3 protein: CASSVAGTGSTYEQYF. The nucleotides read TGTGCCAGCAGCGTCGCAGGTACAGGGTCCACCTACGAGCAGTACTTC.